The clone carrying this T cell receptor (beta chain) was counted ten times or more. What it binds is unknown. The data were obtained in a study of spatial heterogeneity in lung cancer. Whole-study findings and limits: At tumor resection, ubiquitous expanded TCRs were detected in blood more often than later.

Time point reported: sample taken at primary tumor resection. Tumor, nontumor lung or frozen PBMC supplied whole RNA that was sequenced unsorted. Via MiXCR, TCRdb re-called the 5' RACE reads, giving one row per CDR3 protein. In the table there are 35,000 to 45,000 distinct CDR3 sequences, about 5.2% of which are singletons. The CDR3 consists of 15 residues. The germline V and J ends were trimmed by 4 bases and 6 bases, with 17 bases remaining between them. Germline CDR1 is SGHDT and CDR2 is YYEEEE. V gene TRBV5-6 combines with J gene TRBJ2-1, with D possibly matching TRBD2 (6 bases). The TCR comes from a female donor with early-stage non-small cell lung cancer. The sample consisted of PBMCs, taken at surgery. The CDR3 DNA follows: TGTGCCAGCAGCCGAACGGGAGAGGACATCAATGAGCAGTTCTTC. This sequence encodes CASSRTGEDINEQFF.